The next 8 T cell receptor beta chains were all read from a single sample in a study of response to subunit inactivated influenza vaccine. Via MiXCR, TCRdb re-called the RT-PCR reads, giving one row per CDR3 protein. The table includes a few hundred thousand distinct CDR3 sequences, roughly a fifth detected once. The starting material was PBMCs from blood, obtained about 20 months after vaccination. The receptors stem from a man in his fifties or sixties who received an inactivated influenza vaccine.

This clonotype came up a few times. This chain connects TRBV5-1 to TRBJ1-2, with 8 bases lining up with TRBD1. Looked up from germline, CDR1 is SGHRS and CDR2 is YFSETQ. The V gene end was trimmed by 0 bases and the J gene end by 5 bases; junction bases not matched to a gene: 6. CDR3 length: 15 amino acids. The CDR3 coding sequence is TGCGCCAGCAGCTTGGAAAGAGGGACAGGTTATGGCTACACCTTC. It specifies CASSLERGTGYGYTF.

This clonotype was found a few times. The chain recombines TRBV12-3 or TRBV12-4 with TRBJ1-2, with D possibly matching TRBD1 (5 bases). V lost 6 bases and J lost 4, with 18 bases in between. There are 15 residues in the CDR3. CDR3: CASSAHQQAPYGYTF. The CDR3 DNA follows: TGTGCCAGCAGCGCTCACCAACAGGCTCCCTATGGCTACACCTTC.

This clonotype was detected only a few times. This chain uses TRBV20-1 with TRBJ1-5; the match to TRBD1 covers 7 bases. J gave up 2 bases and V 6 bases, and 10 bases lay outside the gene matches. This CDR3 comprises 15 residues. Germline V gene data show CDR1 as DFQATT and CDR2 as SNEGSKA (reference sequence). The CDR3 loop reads CSAQPGQVRNQPQHF. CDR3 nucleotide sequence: TGCAGTGCCCAGCCCGGACAGGTCCGCAATCAGCCCCAGCATTTT.

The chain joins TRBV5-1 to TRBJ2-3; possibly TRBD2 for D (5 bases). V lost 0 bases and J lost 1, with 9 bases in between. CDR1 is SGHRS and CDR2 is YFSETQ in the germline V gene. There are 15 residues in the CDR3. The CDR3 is CASSLAGSRTDTQYF. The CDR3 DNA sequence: TGCGCCAGCAGCTTGGCTGGGAGTCGCACAGATACGCAGTATTTT.

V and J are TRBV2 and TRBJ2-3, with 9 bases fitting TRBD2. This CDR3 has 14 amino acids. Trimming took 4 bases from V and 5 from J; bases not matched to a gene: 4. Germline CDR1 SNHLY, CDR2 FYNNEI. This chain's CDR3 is CASSVAGVLDTQYF. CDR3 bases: TGTGCCAGCAGTGTAGCGGGAGTGTTAGATACGCAGTATTTT.

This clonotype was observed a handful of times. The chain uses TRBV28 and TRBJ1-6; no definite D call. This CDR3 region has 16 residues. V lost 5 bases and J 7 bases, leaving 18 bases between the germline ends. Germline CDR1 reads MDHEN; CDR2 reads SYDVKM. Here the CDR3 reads CASSHLVWEYNSPLHF. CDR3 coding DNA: TGTGCCAGCAGTCACCTCGTTTGGGAGTACAATTCACCCCTCCACTTT.

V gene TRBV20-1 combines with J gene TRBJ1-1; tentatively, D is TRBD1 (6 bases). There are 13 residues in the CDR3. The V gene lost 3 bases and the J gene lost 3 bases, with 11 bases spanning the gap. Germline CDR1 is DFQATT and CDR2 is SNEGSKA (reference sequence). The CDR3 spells CSASQGRYTEAFF. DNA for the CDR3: TGCAGTGCTAGCCAGGGGAGGTACACTGAAGCTTTCTTT.

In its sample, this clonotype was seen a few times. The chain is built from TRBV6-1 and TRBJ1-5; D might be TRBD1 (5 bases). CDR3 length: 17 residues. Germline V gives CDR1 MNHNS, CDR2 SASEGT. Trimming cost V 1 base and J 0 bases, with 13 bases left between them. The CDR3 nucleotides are TGTGCCAGCAGTGAAGTGCGCAGGGCTTATAGCAATCAGCCCCAGCATTTT. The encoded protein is CASSEVRRAYSNQPQHF.